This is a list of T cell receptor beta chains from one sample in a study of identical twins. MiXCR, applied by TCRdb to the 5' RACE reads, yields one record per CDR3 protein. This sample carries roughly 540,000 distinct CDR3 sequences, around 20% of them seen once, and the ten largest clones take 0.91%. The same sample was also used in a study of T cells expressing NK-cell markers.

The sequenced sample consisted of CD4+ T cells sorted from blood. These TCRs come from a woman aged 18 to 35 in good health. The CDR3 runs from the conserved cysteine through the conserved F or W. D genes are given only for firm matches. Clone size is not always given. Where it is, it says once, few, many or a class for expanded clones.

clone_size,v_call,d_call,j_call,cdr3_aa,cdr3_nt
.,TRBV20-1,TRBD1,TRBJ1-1,CSARTSGGAGTEAFF,TGCAGTGCTAGGACGTCAGGGGGCGCGGGGACTGAAGCTTTCTTT
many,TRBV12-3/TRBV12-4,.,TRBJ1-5,CASSPRQDQGNQPQHF,TGTGCCAGCAGCCCCAGACAGGACCAAGGCAATCAGCCCCAGCATTTT
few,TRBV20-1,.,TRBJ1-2,CSARDGDNYGYTF,TGCAGTGCTAGAGATGGGGATAACTATGGCTACACCTTC
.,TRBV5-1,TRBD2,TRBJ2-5,CASSPPGLAGGRETQYF,TGCGCCAGCAGCCCGCCAGGACTAGCGGGAGGAAGAGAGACCCAGTACTTC
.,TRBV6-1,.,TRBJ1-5,CASSEQGDQPQHF,TGTGCCAGCAGTGAACAGGGCGATCAGCCCCAGCATTTT
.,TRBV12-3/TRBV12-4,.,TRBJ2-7,CASSSSFRGEQYF,TGTGCCAGCAGCTCCTCCTTCCGGGGCGAGCAGTACTTC
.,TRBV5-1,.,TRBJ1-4,CASSLGTGQYNEKLFF,TGCGCCAGCAGCTTGGGAACCGGACAGTATAATGAAAAACTGTTTTTT
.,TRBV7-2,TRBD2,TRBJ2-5,CASSLATSGRIQYF,TGTGCCAGCAGCTTAGCGACTAGCGGGAGGATCCAGTACTTC
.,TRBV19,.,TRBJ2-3,CASSPSEAKARYF,TGTGCCAGTAGTCCATCCGAGGCCAAAGCAAGGTATTTT
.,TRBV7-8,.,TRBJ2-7,CAAGGSSSYEQYF,TGTGCTGCTGGTGGGTCGAGCTCCTACGAGCAGTACTTC
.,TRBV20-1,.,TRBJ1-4,CSARGGANEKLFF,TGCAGTGCTAGGGGGGGAGCTAATGAAAAACTGTTTTTT
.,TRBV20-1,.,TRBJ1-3,CSVTTSGNTIYF,TGCAGTGTTACGACTTCTGGAAACACCATATATTTT
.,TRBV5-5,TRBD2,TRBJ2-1,CASRGTSADNEQFF,TGTGCCAGCAGAGGGACTAGCGCCGACAATGAGCAGTTCTTC
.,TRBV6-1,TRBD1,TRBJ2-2,CAVGTGTNTGELFF,TGTGCCGTAGGGACAGGGACCAACACCGGGGAGCTGTTTTTT
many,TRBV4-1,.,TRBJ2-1,CASSQDHLPGAQPSSYNEQFF,TGCGCCAGCAGCCAAGATCATCTCCCGGGAGCACAGCCATCATCCTACAATGAGCAGTTCTTC
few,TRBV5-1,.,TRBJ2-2,CASYRDNTGELFF,TGCGCCAGCTACAGAGATAACACCGGGGAGCTGTTTTTT
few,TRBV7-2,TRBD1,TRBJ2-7,CASSLAGQGKVEQYF,TGTGCCAGCAGCTTAGCAGGACAGGGGAAGGTCGAGCAGTACTTC
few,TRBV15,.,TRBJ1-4,CATSREKGEKLFF,TGTGCCACCAGCAGAGAGAAGGGGGAAAAACTGTTTTTT
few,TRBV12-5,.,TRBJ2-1,CASGLNSGGEQFF,TGTGCTAGTGGTTTAAATTCGGGTGGTGAGCAGTTCTTC
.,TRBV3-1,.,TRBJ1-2,CASSANGVSIIGYTF,TGTGCCAGCAGCGCCAATGGGGTTTCGATAATCGGCTACACCTTC
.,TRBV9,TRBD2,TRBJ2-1,CASSLSGGTSGISSYNEQFF,TGTGCCAGCAGCTTGTCAGGGGGGACTAGCGGGATCAGCTCCTACAATGAGCAGTTCTTC
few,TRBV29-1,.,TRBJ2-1,CSVGASSYNEQFF,TGCAGCGTTGGGGCTAGCAGCTACAATGAGCAGTTCTTC
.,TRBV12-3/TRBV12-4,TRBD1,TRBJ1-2,CASSLWDRGGYGYTF,TGTGCCAGCAGTTTGTGGGACAGGGGAGGCTATGGCTACACCTTC
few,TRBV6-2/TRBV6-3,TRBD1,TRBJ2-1,CAGGQGYNEQFF,TGTGCCGGGGGACAGGGCTACAATGAGCAGTTCTTC
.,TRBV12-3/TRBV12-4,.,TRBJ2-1,CASSLGRTAIF,TGTGCCAGCAGTTTGGGGAGGACCGCGATTTTC
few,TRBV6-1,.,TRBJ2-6,CASREKRGAGANVLTF,TGTGCCAGCAGGGAGAAAAGGGGGGCTGGGGCCAACGTCCTGACTTTC
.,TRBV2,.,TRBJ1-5,CASSVKRAPASNQPQHF,TGTGCCAGCAGTGTAAAGCGGGCCCCGGCTAGCAATCAGCCCCAGCATTTT
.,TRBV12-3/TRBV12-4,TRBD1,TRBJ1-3,CASSSRTGWDTIYF,TGTGCCAGCAGTTCCCGGACAGGGTGGGACACCATATATTTT
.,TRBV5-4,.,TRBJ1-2,CASSDHRVGYTF,TGTGCCAGCAGCGATCACAGGGTAGGCTACACCTTC
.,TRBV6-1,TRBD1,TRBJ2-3,CASSAGTGRNTQYF,TGTGCCAGCAGTGCGGGGACAGGAAGGAATACGCAGTATTTT
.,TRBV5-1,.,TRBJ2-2,CASSSHRDTGELFF,TGCGCCAGCAGCTCGCACCGGGACACCGGGGAGCTGTTTTTT
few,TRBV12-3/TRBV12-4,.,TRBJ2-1,CASSGTGLAKSNEQFF,TGTGCCAGCAGTGGTACGGGGCTAGCGAAGTCCAATGAGCAGTTCTTC
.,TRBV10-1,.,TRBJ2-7,CASSEGFEQYF,TGCGCCAGCAGTGAGGGCTTCGAGCAGTACTTC
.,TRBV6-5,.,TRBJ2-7,CASSYAPSGYPYEQYF,TGTGCCAGCAGTTACGCCCCATCGGGATACCCTTACGAGCAGTACTTC
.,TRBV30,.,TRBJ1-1,CAWSWGMNTEAFF,TGTGCCTGGAGTTGGGGGATGAACACTGAAGCTTTCTTT
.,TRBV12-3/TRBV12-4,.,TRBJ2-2,CASSFIGARTGELFF,TGTGCCAGCAGTTTTATAGGTGCTAGAACCGGGGAGCTGTTTTTT
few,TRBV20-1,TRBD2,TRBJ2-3,CSASLQRGGRGDTQYF,TGCAGTGCTAGTCTCCAGCGGGGGGGCCGGGGAGATACGCAGTATTTT
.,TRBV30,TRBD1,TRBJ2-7,CAWSWDREKEQYF,TGTGCCTGGAGTTGGGACAGGGAGAAAGAGCAGTACTTC
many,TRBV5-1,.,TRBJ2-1,CASSPRLAGNEQFF,TGCGCCAGCAGCCCGAGACTGGCGGGCAATGAGCAGTTCTTC
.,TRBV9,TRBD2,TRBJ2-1,CASSSKSPERGSSYNEQFF,TGTGCCAGCAGCTCCAAGTCGCCCGAGCGGGGGAGCTCCTACAATGAGCAGTTCTTC
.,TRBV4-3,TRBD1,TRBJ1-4,CASSQLDRGYEKLFF,TGCGCCAGCAGCCAATTGGACAGGGGCTATGAAAAACTGTTTTTT
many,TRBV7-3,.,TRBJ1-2,CASSLVGVDYTF,TGTGCCAGCAGCTTGGTCGGGGTCGACTACACCTTC
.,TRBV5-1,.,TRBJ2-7,CASSWDSDRSSYEQYF,TGCGCCAGCAGCTGGGACTCCGACAGGTCCTCCTACGAGCAGTACTTC
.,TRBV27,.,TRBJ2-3,CASSLSWSSTDTQYF,TGTGCCAGCAGTTTATCGTGGAGTAGCACAGATACGCAGTATTTT